This TCR beta chain emerged from a study of radiotherapy plus CTLA-4 blockade in lung cancer. On the study more broadly: Disease control was achieved by 31% of patients, and objective responses by 18%.

Focal radiation with ipilimumab CTLA-4 blockade was given to patients with chemo-refractory metastatic non-small-cell lung cancer. V was clipped by 5 bases and J by 3 bases; unmatched bases: 7. CDR3 length: 14 amino acids. Germline V CDR1 and CDR2: SGHVS, FQNEAQ. Overall study findings and caveats: Radiotherapy was combined with ipilimumab, and tumor-derived TCR clones then expanded in blood. Dynamics of early blood T cell clones, together with interferon-beta, were reportedly the best predictors of response.

The table came from immunoSEQ multiplex PCR; TCRdb's copy has only in-frame clones and leaves some out. Among about 62,000 clones listed, roughly 76% were seen once. Notes on this clone: The antigen remains unidentified.

The receptor was isolated from a human donor with non-small cell lung cancer who had a complete response to radiotherapy plus ipilimumab. Sequenced material: peripheral blood, taken from a patient treated with radiotherapy plus ipilimumab. The chain couples TRBV7-8 to TRBJ2-7; the match to TRBD1 covers 7 bases. CDR3 loop: CASSPTGAHYEQYF. The CDR3 coding sequence is TGTGCCAGCAGCCCTACAGGGGCCCACTACGAGCAGTACTTC.